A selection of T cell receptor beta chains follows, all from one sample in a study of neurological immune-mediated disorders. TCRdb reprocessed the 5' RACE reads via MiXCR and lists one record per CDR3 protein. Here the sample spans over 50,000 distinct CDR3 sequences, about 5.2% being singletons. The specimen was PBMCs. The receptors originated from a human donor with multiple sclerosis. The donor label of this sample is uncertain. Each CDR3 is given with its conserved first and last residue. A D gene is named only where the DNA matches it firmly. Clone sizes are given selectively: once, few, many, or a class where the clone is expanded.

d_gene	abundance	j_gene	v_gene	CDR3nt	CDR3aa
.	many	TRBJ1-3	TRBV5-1	TGCGCCAGCAGCGTGAGGGGTACTGGAAACACCATATATTTT	CASSVRGTGNTIYF
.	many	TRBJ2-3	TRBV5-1	TGCGCCAGCAGCATTGGGGCGGGGTTGAATACGCAGTATTTT	CASSIGAGLNTQYF
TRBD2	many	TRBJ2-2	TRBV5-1	TGCGCCAGCAGCCTAAGCGGGGCCGAGACGAACACCGGGGAGCTGTTTTTT	CASSLSGAETNTGELFF
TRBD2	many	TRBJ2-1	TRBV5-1	TGCGCCAGCAGCTTGGGACTAGCGGGGGCCTCATGGGAGCAGTTCTTC	CASSLGLAGASWEQFF
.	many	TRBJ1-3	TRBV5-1	TGCGCCAGCAGCCCGGCGGAATCTGGAAACACCATATATTTT	CASSPAESGNTIYF
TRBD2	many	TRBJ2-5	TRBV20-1	TGCAGTGCCACGCCCGGCTCAGCGGGGGAGACCCAGTACTTC	CSATPGSAGETQYF
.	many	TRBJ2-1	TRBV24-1	TGTGCCACCAGTGATGGAGGTGAGCAGTTCTTC	CATSDGGEQFF
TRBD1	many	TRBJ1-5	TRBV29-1	TGCAGCGTTGGACAGGGGGGGGATCAGCCCCAGCATTTT	CSVGQGGDQPQHF
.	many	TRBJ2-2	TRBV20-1	TGCAGTGCTCGGGCAGGAGCAAACACCGGGGAGCTGTTTTTT	CSARAGANTGELFF
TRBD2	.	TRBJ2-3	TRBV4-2	TGTGCCAGCAGCCGAAAAATACTAGCGGGGGATTTAGATACGCAGTATTTT	CASSRKILAGDLDTQYF
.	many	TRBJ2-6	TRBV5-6	TGTGCCAGCAGCTTACAGGGAACTGGGGCCAACGTCCTGACTTTC	CASSLQGTGANVLTF
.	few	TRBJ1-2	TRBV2	TGTGCCAGGGAGACCGGGACCCACTATGGCTACACCTTC	CARETGTHYGYTF
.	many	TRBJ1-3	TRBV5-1	TGCGCCAGCAGCTTGGATGGCGGTCCCGGAAACACCATATATTTT	CASSLDGGPGNTIYF
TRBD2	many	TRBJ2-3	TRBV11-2	TGTGCCAGCAGCTTAGATTCTAGCGGATTCACAGATACGCAGTATTTT	CASSLDSSGFTDTQYF
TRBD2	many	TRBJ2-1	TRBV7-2	TGTGCCAGCAGCTTCCTAGCGGGGGACAATGAGCAGTTCTTC	CASSFLAGDNEQFF
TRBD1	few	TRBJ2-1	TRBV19	TGTGCCACCGGACAGGCGCTATACAATGAGCAGTTCTTC	CATGQALYNEQFF